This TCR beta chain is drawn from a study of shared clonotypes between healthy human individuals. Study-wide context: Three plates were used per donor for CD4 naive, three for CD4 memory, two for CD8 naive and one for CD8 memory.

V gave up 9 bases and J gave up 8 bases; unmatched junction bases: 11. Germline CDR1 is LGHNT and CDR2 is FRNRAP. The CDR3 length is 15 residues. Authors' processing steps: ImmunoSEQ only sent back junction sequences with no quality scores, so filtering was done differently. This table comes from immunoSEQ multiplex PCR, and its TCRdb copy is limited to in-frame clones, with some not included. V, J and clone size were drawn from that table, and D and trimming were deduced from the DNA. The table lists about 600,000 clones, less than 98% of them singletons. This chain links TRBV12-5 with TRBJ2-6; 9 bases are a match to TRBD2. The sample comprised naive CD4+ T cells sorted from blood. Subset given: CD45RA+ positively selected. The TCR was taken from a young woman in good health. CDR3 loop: CASSPGASGTNVLTF. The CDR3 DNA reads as TGTGCTAGCTCCCCGGGGGCTAGCGGGACCAACGTCCTGACTTTC.